These 13 T cell receptor beta chains were all obtained from the same sample, sequenced in a study of siplizumab effects on memory and regulatory T cells. Sequencing was performed with immunoSEQ multiplex PCR; in TCRdb, only in-frame clones are kept and a portion is missing. The data contain over 70,000 clones, about 95% of them singletons. Sequenced: CD8+ T cells sorted from blood. The receptors originated from a human donor in good health.

V is TRBV10-2 and J is TRBJ1-1, with D uncertain. This CDR3 spans 13 amino acids. Per germline, CDR1 WSHSY and CDR2 SAAADI. V was trimmed by 4 bases and J by 7 bases, leaving 13 bases between them. CDR3 sequence reads: CASSVAGNSEAFF. CDR3 in DNA: TGCGCCAGCAGTGTTGCCGGTAATAGTGAAGCTTTCTTT.

This chain uses TRBV28 with TRBJ1-1, with D hard to call. Germline CDR1 reads MDHEN; CDR2 reads SYDVKM. There are 13 residues in the CDR3. The V end lost 2 bases, the J end lost 3 bases, and 7 bases lay between the germline ends. This CDR3 is CASSLGFYTEAFF. CDR3 nucleotide sequence: TGTGCCAGCAGTTTAGGGTTTTACACTGAAGCTTTCTTT. Complete variable domain (other parts from reference TRBV28 and TRBJ1-1): DVKVTQSSRYLVKRTGEKVFLECVQDMDHENMFWYRQDPGLGLRLIYFSYDVKMKEKGDIPEGYSVSREKKERFSLILESASTNQTSMYLCASSLGFYTEAFFGQGTRLTVV.

V and J are TRBV6-5 and TRBJ2-2, with D perhaps matching TRBD1 (5 bases). Looked up from germline, CDR1 is MNHEY and CDR2 is SVGAGI. V was clipped by 2 bases and J by 8 bases, with 12 bases between them. The CDR3 has 14 residues. In DNA, the CDR3 is TGTGCCAGCAGTTACACTCAGGGTCCTGGGGAGCTGTTTTTT. Translated: CASSYTQGPGELFF.

This clone was counted once. The rearrangement joins TRBV28 to TRBJ2-6, with a tentative D call TRBD1 (6 bases). The CDR3 extends over 19 amino acids. CDR1 is MDHEN and CDR2 is SYDVKM in the germline V gene. Trimming removed 4 bases at V and 0 bases at J, with 19 bases between. This CDR3 reads CASSSNSWTESSGANVLTF. The CDR3 DNA follows: TGTGCCAGCAGTTCCAACTCGTGGACAGAAAGCTCTGGGGCCAACGTCCTGACTTTC.

This rearrangement joins TRBV27 to TRBJ2-3; TRBD2 matches at 8 bases. Trimming cost V 10 bases and J 2 bases; bases outside gene matches: 5. The CDR3 is 13 amino acids. Per the germline V gene, CDR1 is MNHEY and CDR2 is SMNVEV (reference sequence). CDR3 protein: CATGRDLTDTQYF. As DNA, the CDR3 is TGTGCCACCGGGAGGGACCTCACAGATACGCAGTATTTT.

This chain connects TRBV11-2 to TRBJ2-7; D remains unclear. CDR1 is SGHAT, CDR2 FQNNGV, per germline. The CDR3 consists of 14 residues. The V and J ends lost 5 bases and 3 bases respectively, with 14 bases between them. CDR3 in amino acids: CASSAPGALYEQYF. CDR3 sequence (DNA): TGTGCCAGCAGCGCACCCGGAGCACTCTACGAGCAGTACTTC.

This clone was seen once. CDR3: CASSVAGGPNNEQFF. The CDR3 coding sequence is TGTGCCAGCAGCGTAGCGGGAGGGCCCAACAATGAGCAGTTCTTC. The chain has TRBV9 and TRBJ2-1; the match to TRBD2 covers 8 bases. The CDR3 extends over 15 amino acids. CDR1 and CDR2 (germline): SGDLS, YYNGEE. V lost 0 bases to trimming and J lost 5 bases; unmatched junction nucleotides: 4.

The chain uses TRBV13 and TRBJ2-7, with D perhaps matching TRBD1 (6 bases). The CDR3 is 14 amino acids. Between the trimmed V and J ends, which lost 5 bases and 0 bases, there was a span of 11 bases. The germline gives CDR1 PRHDT, CDR2 FYEKMQ (reference sequence). The CDR3 region is CASSMRTVSYEQYF. CDR3 nucleotide sequence: TGTGCCAGCAGCATGAGGACAGTCTCCTACGAGCAGTACTTC.

CDR3 in DNA: TGTGCCAGTAGTATCCCCGACGTGAACAATGAGCAGTTCTTC. Residues: CASSIPDVNNEQFF. The rearrangement uses TRBV19 and TRBJ2-1; D uncertain. Between the trimmed V and J ends, which lost 3 bases and 5 bases, there was a span of 11 bases. This CDR3 comprises 14 residues. Germline V gene data show CDR1 as LNHDA and CDR2 as SQIVND (reference sequence).

The chain employs TRBV27 and TRBJ2-3; 11 bases agree with TRBD2. The CDR3 totals 17 residues. After removal of 5 bases from V and 3 bases from J, the junction contained 10 bases not matched to a gene. From germline, CDR1 is MNHEY and CDR2 SMNVEV (reference sequence). This CDR3 reads CASSTILSGRDTDTQYF. CDR3 DNA: TGTGCCAGCAGTACCATACTTAGCGGGAGGGATACAGATACGCAGTATTTT.

In its sample, this clone was seen once. The V call is TRBV5-1, the J call TRBJ2-5; the D gene could be TRBD1 or TRBD2 (5 bases each). Trimming removed 2 bases at V and 4 bases at J, with 15 bases between. The CDR3 length is 15 residues. Per the germline V gene, CDR1 is SGHRS and CDR2 is YFSETQ. The CDR3 DNA reads TGCGCCAGCAGCTTTTCAGGGTGGAGCGGAGAGACCCAGTACTTC. Protein: CASSFSGWSGETQYF.

V and J are TRBV7-3 and TRBJ1-2; D ambiguous. V lost 0 bases, J lost 8 bases, and 7 bases lay in between. The CDR3 sequence is 12 residues long. Germline values: CDR1 SGHTA, CDR2 FQGTGA. CDR3 coding DNA: TGTGCCAGCAGCTTAACCGGGAACGGCTACACCTTC. It encodes CASSLTGNGYTF.

The chain is built from TRBV19 and TRBJ2-3, with 14 bases that match TRBD2. Germline loops: CDR1 LNHDA, CDR2 SQIVND (reference sequence). This CDR3 spans 16 amino acids. After removal of 3 bases from V and 4 bases from J, the junction contained 3 bases not matched to a gene. CDR3 bases: TGTGCCAGTAGTATGGGGGGACTAGCGGGAGCAGATACGCAGTATTTT. It specifies CASSMGGLAGADTQYF.